The text below deals with one T cell receptor (beta chain). Its antigen is currently unknown. The time point denotes: blood 2 weeks post-SBRT. Treatment given: 15 Gy SBRT to primary tumor, nephrectomy 4 weeks later. After SBRT, blood was collected at 2 and 4 weeks, plus baseline. Clear cell pathology was present in this patient's renal cell carcinoma. TCRdb's table, derived via immunoSEQ multiplex PCR, lists solely in-frame clones and lacks some. The sample carries about 120,000 clones, over 75% recorded once. The data were taken from a study of radiation and T cells in renal cell carcinoma. Study-wide background: Nephrectomy followed 15 Gy stereotactic body radiation by 4 weeks. General study results and limits: In blood, top tumor clones expanded by 2 weeks, shrinking by 4.

V dropped 0 bases and J dropped 5 bases, with 7 bases sitting between them. Per the germline V gene, CDR1 is MNHEY and CDR2 is SVGAGI. The CDR3 sequence is 14 residues long. The chain has TRBV6-5 and TRBJ1-4; D unresolved. The receptor comes from a man in his fifties with renal cell carcinoma. The sequencing here drew on blood, taken from a patient whose treatment included radiotherapy and nephrectomy. CDR3 amino acids: CASSYSRRNEKLFF. In DNA, the CDR3 is TGTGCCAGCAGTTACTCGAGGAGAAATGAAAAACTGTTTTTT.